What follows is one T cell receptor beta chain and its context. What it binds is unknown. The sample originates from a study of monozygotic twins with cystic fibrosis. The study, taken as a whole, reports: Nucleotide-identical clonotype sharing was significantly higher within monozygotic CF twin pairs than between unrelated CF individuals.

Profiled with immunoSEQ multiplex PCR; TCRdb holds only in-frame clones, not every one. This repertoire shows tens of thousands of clones, 90% found once; its top ten account for 0.45% to 0.65%. Per germline, CDR1 SNHLY and CDR2 FYNNEI. The CDR3 has 16 residues. V lost 7 bases and J lost 1, with 16 bases in between. The sequence came from a girl aged 2 to 10 with cystic fibrosis. The chain couples TRBV2 to TRBJ2-2; D unresolved. The specimen was blood. The CDR3 loop reads CASTLLGQLNTGELFF. The CDR3 nucleotides read TGTGCCAGCACGTTATTGGGCCAGCTGAACACCGGGGAGCTGTTTTTT.